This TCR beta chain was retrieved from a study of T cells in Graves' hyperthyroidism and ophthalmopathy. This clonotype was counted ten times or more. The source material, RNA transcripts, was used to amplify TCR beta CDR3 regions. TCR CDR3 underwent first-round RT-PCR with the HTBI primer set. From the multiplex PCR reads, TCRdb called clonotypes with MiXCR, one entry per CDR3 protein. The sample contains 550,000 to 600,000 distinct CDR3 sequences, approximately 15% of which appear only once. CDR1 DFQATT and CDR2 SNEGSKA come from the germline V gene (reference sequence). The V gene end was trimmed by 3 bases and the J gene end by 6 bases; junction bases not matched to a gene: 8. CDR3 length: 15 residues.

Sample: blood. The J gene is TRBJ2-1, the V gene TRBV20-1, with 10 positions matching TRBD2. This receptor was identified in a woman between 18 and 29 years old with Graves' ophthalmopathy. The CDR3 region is CSASRASGSGNEQFF. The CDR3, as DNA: TGCAGTGCTAGTCGGGCTAGCGGGAGTGGCAATGAGCAGTTCTTC.